Given below is one T cell receptor beta chain in context. It was with previously described methods and listed TCR primers that bulk TCR libraries were made. TCRdb re-analysed the PCR reads in MiXCR, keeping a single row per CDR3 protein. The sample has 62,000 or so distinct CDR3 sequences; roughly 20% are singletons. The data stem from a study of molecular identifiers for immune sequencing clone quantification. At the level of the study: Naive CD8 cell RNA, from around 20,000 or 100,000 cells, was split five ways in replicates, with four sequenced.

CDR3 size: 12 residues. Germline loops: CDR1 SGHVS, CDR2 FNYEAQ. V lost 5 bases, J lost 5 bases, and 9 bases lay in between. The V call is TRBV7-6, the J call TRBJ2-5; D is unresolved. Input material: naive CD8+ T cells from blood, with Jurkat cell RNA spiked in. The subset is: FACS-sorted CD8+CD4-CCR7+CD45RA+ naive T cells. The sequence was obtained from a human donor in good health. Some libraries in this study had Jurkat cell RNA spiked in. CDR3 nucleotides: TGTGCCAGCAGCCTAAGGCAGGAGACCCAGTACTTC. Residues: CASSLRQETQYF.